Sequencing of this TCR beta chain was carried out in a study of human T cells and chemical hapten exposure (dated by TCRdb to 2020 to 2023). A note on the overall study: For sensitization, 2% DPC in acetone was applied to a roughly 2 cm by roughly 2 cm area of upper inner arm skin. Blood was sampled from patients pre-sensitization (week 0) and at 2, 6 and about 24 weeks after DPC sensitization. Throughout the study period of around 25 weeks, patients also received therapeutic DPC doses to the scalp every week. Blood for TCR sequencing was provided by twenty-nine alopecia patients at one to four time points (pre-sensitization, 2, 6 and 24 weeks). Most of the patients in the cohort were female, and the cohort covered alopecia areata with under or over 50% scalp involvement, alopecia totalis and alopecia universalis. In alopecia patients, the study followed how the peripheral blood TCR repertoire changed in vivo over primary and secondary sensitization to diphenylcyclopropenone (DPC), a hapten. Libraries were pooled for sequencing, and variation in per-sample TCR yields was attributed mainly to small differences in library volumes within the pool. Patch testing was performed on the upper back with Finn chambers containing 0.01% DPC, and the patch tests were scored after 6 days according to International Contact Dermatitis Research Group standards.

Library creation used RACE. Sequencing was carried out with a NextSeq 500. During library preparation, unique molecular identifiers were attached to individual cDNA molecules so that TCRs could be counted in a quantitative, reproducible way. Both TCR alpha and TCR beta chains were sequenced from each blood RNA sample. In the authors' own workflow: A median of roughly 98,000 TCRs per sample was observed, with a range of about 23,224 to 700,000. V, J and CDR3 annotation of the TCR reads was performed with the Decombinator software suite. For the PS versus PT1 abundance plots, all samples were subsampled to the same number of TCRs (28,000). TCRs were defined as expanded if absent before sensitization and observed at least eight times at the 2-week time point. Using fastp trimming at Q25 and MiXCR clonotype assembly, TCRdb reanalyzed the public sequencing data and kept in-frame beta chains. Every entry covers one CDR3 protein and lists the most common genes and DNA from its rows. The V and J calls here are based on TCRdb, not the publication. A total of some 250,000 distinct CDR3 sequences appear in this sample, around 7% of them only once. The ten largest clonotypes hold about 1.1% of the sample.

The time point label here, explained by the study, means: pre-sensitization, week 0. Explained via the paper, the treatment or condition label denotes: therapeutic diphenylcyclopropenone sensitization with weekly scalp DPC. Blood at each patch-test visit was drawn before the patch test was applied. Patients were eligible if aged 18 to 70, diagnosed with alopecia and judged suitable for DPC therapy, and pregnant patients were excluded. Unfractionated whole blood was collected in Tempus Blood RNA tubes, and total RNA was extracted from that blood. The study at large found these results: Patch test score was positively correlated with the number of PT1 expanded TCRs, with significance at thresholds 8, 16 and 32 but not at 4. Because every patient had alopecia, a presumed autoimmune disease, the patients' immune response might differ from that of healthy individuals. Repeated subsampling changed both the strength of the expansion versus patch-test correlation and the threshold at which the correlation became significant. The number of TCRs above 1 in 1000 frequency did not change with DPC sensitization; there was no evidence of global repertoire structure alterations. Expanded TCRs formed significantly more large CDR3 similarity clusters than pre-sensitization or healthy control sets, consistent with antigen-driven responses.

There are many counts of this clonotype. Its antigen is currently not known. Per-nucleotide qualities are absent, and no much larger clonotype sits a single base away. The specimen was whole blood, collected in connection with sensitization to the hapten diphenylcyclopropenone (DPC). The clonotype comes from a man younger than 35 with alopecia areata. Some clones in this sample may be carry-over from other donors' samples.

The encoded CDR3 is CASTPGASNTQYF. The DNA reads TGTGCCAGCACGCCCGGGGCTTCAAATACGCAGTATTTT. The chain is encoded by TRBV6-5 joined to TRBJ2-3; the D region is possibly TRBD1 or TRBD2, each matching across 5 bases. V is pared back by 7 bases and J by 7 bases, with 15 bases lying between the germline termini. Including cysteine and phenylalanine, the CDR3 has 13 amino acids. Left in the record is the CDR3 DNA by itself, 39 bases read in frame from the first base. For CDR1 and CDR2, the germline V gene lists MNHEY and SVGAGI.